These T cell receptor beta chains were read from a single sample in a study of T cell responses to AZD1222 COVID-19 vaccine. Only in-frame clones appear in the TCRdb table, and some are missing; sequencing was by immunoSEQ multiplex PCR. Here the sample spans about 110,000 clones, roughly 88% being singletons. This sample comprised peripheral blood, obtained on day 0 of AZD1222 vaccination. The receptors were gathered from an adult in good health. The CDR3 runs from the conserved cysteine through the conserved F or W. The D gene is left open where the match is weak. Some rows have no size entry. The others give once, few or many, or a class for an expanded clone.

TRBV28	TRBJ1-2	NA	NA	CASSPGSTGDYGYTF	TGTGCCAGCAGCCCTGGATCCACGGGGGACTATGGCTACACCTTC
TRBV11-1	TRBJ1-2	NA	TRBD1	CASSLTRTGGYTF	TGTGCCAGCAGCTTAACCCGGACAGGAGGCTACACCTTC
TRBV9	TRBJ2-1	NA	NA	CASSRPDSPEQFF	TGTGCCAGCAGCAGACCCGACTCACCTGAGCAGTTCTTC
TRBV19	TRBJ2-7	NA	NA	CATRVSGPPYEQYF	TGTGCCACCCGGGTTAGCGGACCCCCCTACGAGCAGTACTTC
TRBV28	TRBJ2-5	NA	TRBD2	CASSWAGGNQETQYF	TGTGCCAGCAGTTGGGCGGGGGGCAACCAAGAGACCCAGTACTTC
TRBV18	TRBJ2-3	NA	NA	CASSPADTQYF	TGTGCCAGCTCACCTGCAGATACGCAGTATTTT
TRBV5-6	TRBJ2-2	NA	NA	CASSLPPGTTGELFF	TGTGCCAGCAGCTTACCCCCAGGGACCACCGGGGAGCTGTTTTTT
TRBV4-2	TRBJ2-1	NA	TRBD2	CASSLFSQAGGGTKYNEQFF	TGTGCCAGCAGCCTATTCTCCCAAGCGGGAGGGGGGACTAAATACAATGAGCAGTTCTTC
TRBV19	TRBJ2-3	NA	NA	CASSIRTTDTQYF	TGTGCCAGTAGTATCCGGACCACAGATACGCAGTATTTT
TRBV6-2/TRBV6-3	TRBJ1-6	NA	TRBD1	CASSYGQGYSPLHF	TGTGCCAGCAGTTACGGACAGGGCTATTCACCCCTCCACTTT
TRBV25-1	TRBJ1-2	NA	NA	CASSDPLHGYTF	TGTGCCAGCAGTGACCCCCTCCACGGCTACACCTTC
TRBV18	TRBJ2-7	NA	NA	CASSTSPSSTYEQYF	TGTGCCAGCTCCACCAGTCCTAGCAGTACCTACGAGCAGTACTTC
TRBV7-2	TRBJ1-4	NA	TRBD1	CASSSTGVGEKLFF	TGTGCCAGCAGCTCGACAGGGGTGGGTGAAAAACTGTTTTTT
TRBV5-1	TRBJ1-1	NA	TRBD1	CASSLGQGMREAFF	TGCGCCAGCAGCTTGGGACAGGGAATGCGGGAAGCTTTCTTT
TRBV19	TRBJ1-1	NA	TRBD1	CASSIGLDRGQSRAFF	TGTGCCAGTAGTATCGGGCTGGACAGGGGACAAAGTCGGGCTTTCTTT
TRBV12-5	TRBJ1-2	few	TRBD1	CASGLLPTDRSGYTF	TGTGCTAGTGGTTTGCTTCCCACGGACAGGAGCGGCTACACCTTC
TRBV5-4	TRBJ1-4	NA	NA	CASSLGTVNEKLFF	TGTGCCAGCAGCTTGGGGACGGTTAATGAAAAACTGTTTTTT
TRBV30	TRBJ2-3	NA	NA	CAWKARGDTQYF	TGTGCCTGGAAGGCCCGGGGAGATACGCAGTATTTT
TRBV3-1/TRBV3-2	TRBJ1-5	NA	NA	CASSLRGRSNQPQHF	TGTGCCAGCAGCCTCCGAGGGAGAAGCAATCAGCCCCAGCATTTT
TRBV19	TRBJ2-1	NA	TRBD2	CASKEGPSGLYNEQFF	TGTGCCAGTAAGGAGGGGCCTAGCGGACTCTACAATGAGCAGTTCTTC
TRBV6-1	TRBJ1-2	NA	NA	CASSESGRDGYTF	TGTGCCAGCAGTGAGAGTGGGAGGGACGGCTACACCTTC
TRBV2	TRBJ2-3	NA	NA	CASSEADTQYF	TGTGCCAGCAGTGAGGCAGATACGCAGTATTTT
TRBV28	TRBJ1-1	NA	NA	CASYPGQLNTEAFF	TGTGCCAGCTACCCCGGACAGCTGAACACTGAAGCTTTCTTT
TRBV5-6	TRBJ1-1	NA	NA	CASLLAGVSLEAFF	TGTGCCAGCCTACTTGCCGGAGTGTCGCTCGAAGCTTTCTTT
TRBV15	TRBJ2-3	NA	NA	CATSRAVSTDTQYF	TGTGCCACCAGCAGAGCAGTCAGCACAGATACGCAGTATTTT
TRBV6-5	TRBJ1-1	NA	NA	CASSYGGRAEAFF	TGTGCCAGCAGTTACGGGGGACGGGCTGAAGCTTTCTTT
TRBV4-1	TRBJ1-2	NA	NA	CASSQGWPSGTGGYTF	TGCGCCAGCAGCCAAGGTTGGCCCTCAGGGACCGGTGGCTACACCTTC
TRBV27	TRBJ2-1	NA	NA	CASIHSGQYRNEQFF	TGTGCCAGCATCCATTCAGGGCAGTACCGCAATGAGCAGTTCTTC
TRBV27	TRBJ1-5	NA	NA	CASSLRRSNQPQHF	TGTGCCAGCAGTTTACGACGGAGCAATCAGCCCCAGCATTTT
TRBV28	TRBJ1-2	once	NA	CASSFSGYGYTF	TGTGCCAGCAGTTTTTCGGGCTACGGCTACACCTTC
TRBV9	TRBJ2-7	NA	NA	CASSVDVGEQYF	TGTGCCAGCAGCGTAGATGTTGGCGAGCAGTACTTC
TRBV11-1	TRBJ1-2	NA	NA	CASSLSPGEANYGYTF	TGTGCCAGCAGCTTATCACCAGGGGAAGCTAACTATGGCTACACCTTC
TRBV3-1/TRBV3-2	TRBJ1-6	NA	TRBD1	CASSQMGQTNSPLHF	TGTGCCAGCAGCCAGATGGGACAGACCAATTCACCCCTCCACTTT
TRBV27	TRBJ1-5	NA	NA	CASSIRRPANQPQHF	TGTGCCAGCAGTATCCGCCGGCCCGCGAATCAGCCCCAGCATTTT
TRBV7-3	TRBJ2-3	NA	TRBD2	CASSLAGVGNTQYF	TGTGCCAGCAGTTTAGCGGGGGTGGGAAATACGCAGTATTTT
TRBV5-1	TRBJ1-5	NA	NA	CASSPGGGWGNQPQHF	TGCGCCAGCAGCCCGGGAGGGGGTTGGGGCAATCAGCCCCAGCATTTT
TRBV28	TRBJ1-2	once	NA	CASSLWSQGRGYTF	TGTGCCAGCAGTTTATGGTCCCAGGGACGTGGCTACACCTTC
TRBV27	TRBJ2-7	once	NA	CASSKTALSYEQYF	TGTGCCAGCAGCAAGACAGCCCTCTCCTACGAGCAGTACTTC
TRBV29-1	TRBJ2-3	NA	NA	CSGREGADTQYF	TGCAGCGGTCGGGAAGGGGCAGATACGCAGTATTTT
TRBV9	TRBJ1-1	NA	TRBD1	CASSPLRQGARNTEAFF	TGTGCCAGCAGCCCCCTGAGACAGGGGGCGCGTAACACTGAAGCTTTCTTT
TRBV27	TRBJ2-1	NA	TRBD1	CASRAAGQGINNEQFF	TGTGCCAGCAGGGCCGCGGGACAGGGTATCAACAATGAGCAGTTCTTC
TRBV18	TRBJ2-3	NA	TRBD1	CASSPEATGGVDTQYF	TGTGCCAGCTCCCCCGAGGCGACAGGGGGCGTTGATACGCAGTATTTT
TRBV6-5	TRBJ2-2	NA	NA	CASSYERLVGELFF	TGTGCCAGCAGTTACGAACGATTGGTCGGGGAGCTGTTTTTT
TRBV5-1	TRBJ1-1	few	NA	CASSFGGLSGTEAFF	TGCGCCAGCAGCTTTGGTGGGTTGTCGGGCACTGAAGCTTTCTTT
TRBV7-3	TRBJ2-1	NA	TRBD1	CASSLKAGGYNEQFF	TGTGCCAGCAGCTTAAAAGCAGGGGGTTACAATGAGCAGTTCTTC
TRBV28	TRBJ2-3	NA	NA	CASSPRGGTDTQYF	TGTGCCAGCAGTCCGCGAGGAGGCACAGATACGCAGTATTTT
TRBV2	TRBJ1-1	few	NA	CASSRTGNTEAFF	TGTGCCAGCAGTAGGACGGGGAACACTGAAGCTTTCTTT
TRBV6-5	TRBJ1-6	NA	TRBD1	CASSFNRGHSPLHF	TGTGCCAGCAGTTTCAACAGGGGTCATTCACCCCTCCACTTT
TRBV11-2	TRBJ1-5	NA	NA	CASSLDYSNQPQHF	TGTGCCAGCAGCTTAGACTATAGCAATCAGCCCCAGCATTTT
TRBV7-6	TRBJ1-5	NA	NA	CASSLSDNQPQHF	TGTGCCAGCAGCTTAAGTGACAATCAGCCCCAGCATTTT
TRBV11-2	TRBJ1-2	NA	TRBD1	CASSPTLGQGSYGYTF	TGTGCCAGCAGCCCGACGCTGGGACAGGGATCTTACGGCTACACCTTC
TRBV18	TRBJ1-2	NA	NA	CASSPTGSLGGYTF	TGTGCCAGCTCACCAACAGGGTCTTTGGGAGGCTACACCTTC
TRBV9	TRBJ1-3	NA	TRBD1	CASSVARGQSSGNTIYF	TGTGCCAGCAGCGTAGCTAGGGGACAGAGCTCTGGAAACACCATATATTTT